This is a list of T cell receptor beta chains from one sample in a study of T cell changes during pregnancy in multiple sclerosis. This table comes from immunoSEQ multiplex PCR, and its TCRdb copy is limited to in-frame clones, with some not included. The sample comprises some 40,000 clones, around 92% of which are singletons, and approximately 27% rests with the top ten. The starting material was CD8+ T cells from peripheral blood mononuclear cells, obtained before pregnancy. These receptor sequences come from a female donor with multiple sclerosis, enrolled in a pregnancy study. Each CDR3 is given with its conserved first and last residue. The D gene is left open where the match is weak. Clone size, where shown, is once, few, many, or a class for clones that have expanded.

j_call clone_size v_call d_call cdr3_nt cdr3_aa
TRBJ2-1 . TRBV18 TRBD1 TGTGCCAGCTCCACTGGACAGGCCAACAATGAGCAGTTCTTC CASSTGQANNEQFF
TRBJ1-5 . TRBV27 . TGTGCCAGCAGCCCCGGAAGGGGGTATAATCAGCCCCAGCATTTT CASSPGRGYNQPQHF
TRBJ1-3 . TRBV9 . TGTGCCAGCAGCGTAGGGGGCGCTGGAAACACCATATATTTT CASSVGGAGNTIYF
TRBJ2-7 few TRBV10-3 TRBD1 TGTGCCGCACACCGGGGACAGGGGAGCTCCTACGAGCAGTACTTC CAAHRGQGSSYEQYF
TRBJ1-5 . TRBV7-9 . TGTGCCAGCAGCTTAGAGGGCCAGGGGTGGGATCAGCCCCAGCATTTT CASSLEGQGWDQPQHF
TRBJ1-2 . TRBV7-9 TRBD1 TGTGCCAGCAGCCCCGGGACAGGGGCACGGGGCTACACCTTC CASSPGTGARGYTF
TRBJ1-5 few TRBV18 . TGTGCCAGCTCACCAGGGAGGAATCAGCCCCAGCATTTT CASSPGRNQPQHF
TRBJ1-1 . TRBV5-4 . TGTGCCAGCAGCTTTCCAAGCTCGAACACTGAAGCTTTCTTT CASSFPSSNTEAFF
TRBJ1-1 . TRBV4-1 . TGCGCCAGCAGCCAAGAGGATTGGGGGGGAGGGACTGAAGCTTTCTTT CASSQEDWGGGTEAFF
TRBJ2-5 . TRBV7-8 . TGTGCCAGCAGCCTAAGTTGGGGGCCAGCCGACAGGGAGACCCAGTACTTC CASSLSWGPADRETQYF
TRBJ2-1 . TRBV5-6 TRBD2 TGTGCCAGCAGCGAGCCGCGGGGGGGGATCAATGAGCAGTTCTTC CASSEPRGGINEQFF
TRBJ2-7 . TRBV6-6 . TGTGCCAGCAGTTCCCTAGAGTCCCCCTACGAGCAGTACTTC CASSSLESPYEQYF
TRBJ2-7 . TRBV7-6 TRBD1 TGTGCCAGCAGCTCCGGCCAGGGGGCGGGCTACGAGCAGTACTTC CASSSGQGAGYEQYF
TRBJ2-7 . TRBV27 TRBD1 TGTGCCAGCAGGATGACAGGGGGCCATACTAGCGAAACCTCCTACGAGCAGTACTTC CASRMTGGHTSETSYEQYF
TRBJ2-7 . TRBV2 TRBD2 TGTGCCAGCAGTGAAGGTCTAGCGGGTGTATACGAGCAGTACTTC CASSEGLAGVYEQYF
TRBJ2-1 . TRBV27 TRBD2 TGTGCCAGCAGCACCCCGGGTAGCGGGGGGAACAATGAGCAGTTCTTC CASSTPGSGGNNEQFF
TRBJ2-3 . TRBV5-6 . TGTGCCAGCAGTTCAGGGGCAGGGGCCACAGATACGCAGTATTTT CASSSGAGATDTQYF
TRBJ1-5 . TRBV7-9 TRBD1 TGTGCCAGCAGCTCCGGACAGGGCCTGCAGCCCCAGCATTTT CASSSGQGLQPQHF
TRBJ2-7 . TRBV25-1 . TGTGCCAGCAGTGCGGGCGAGCAGTACTTC CASSAGEQYF
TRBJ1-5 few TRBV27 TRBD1 TGTGCCAGCAGTCCCTGGACAGGGGCCCTCAATCAGCCCCAGCATTTT CASSPWTGALNQPQHF
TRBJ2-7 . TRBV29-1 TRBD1 TGCAGCGTTATTGGACAGGGCTCCTACGAGCAGTACTTC CSVIGQGSYEQYF
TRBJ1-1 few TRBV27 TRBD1 TGTGCCAGCCTGCCCCGACAGGGGGCGCGCACTGAAGCTTTCTTT CASLPRQGARTEAFF